The clone carrying this TCR beta chain has ten or more counts. Antigen specificity is unknown. The V segment lost 6 bases and the J segment 5 bases; nucleotides outside the gene matches: 5. This CDR3 contains 15 residues. The V gene's germline CDR1 is ENHRY and CDR2 SYGVKD. This entry is derived from a study of identical twins. Study-wide results and caveats: It was out-of-frame TCR alpha sharing in monozygotic twins that models underestimated. Zero-insertion analyses were open to partial confounding by invariant MAIT and iNKT cells. Those out-of-frame alpha sequences shared by twins showed an excess of low generation probability.

With no exceptions, donors were healthy Caucasians. From the 5' RACE reads, TCRdb called clonotypes with MiXCR, one entry per CDR3 protein. The profile covers roughly 250,000 distinct CDR3 sequences, with roughly 7% appearing a single time and 3.5% to 4% taken by the ten largest. The same data also went into a second study, on yellow fever vaccine responses in identical twins.

Sequencing used memory (CD45RO+) T cells sorted from blood. The sequence was collected from a woman aged 18-29 years in good health. V usage is TRBV10-3 and J usage is TRBJ2-2; 11 nucleotides line up with TRBD1. This chain's CDR3 is CAISRTGGKTGELFF. The DNA for the CDR3 is TGTGCCATCAGCCGGACAGGGGGCAAAACCGGGGAGCTGTTTTTT.